The clone carrying this TCR beta chain came up once. These data come from a study of blood T cell repertoires in COVID-19. Study information: Samples came from the United States, Italy and Spain, spanning acute and convalescent COVID-19. PBMCs, B-cell-depleted T cells, or T cells were the source of the cDNA or gDNA that made up the material.

In the source study's methods: It was from reference gene primer amplification that nucleated cell counts were estimated. The repertoire was sequenced with immunoSEQ multiplex PCR; TCRdb's copy has only in-frame clones and lacks some. The V and J calls and clone size are taken from that table; D and trimming were inferred from the DNA. The sample records a few hundred thousand clones, approximately 80% being singletons. CDR3 length equals 13 residues. Germline CDR1 MDHEN, CDR2 SYDVKM. The V gene lost 6 bases and the J gene lost 7 bases, with 14 bases spanning the gap. The sequencing sample was made of peripheral blood. The source of this sequence is a man aged 25-45 years who had recovered from COVID-19. J is TRBJ2-3 and V is TRBV28, with D perhaps TRBD2 (5 bases). CDR3 loop: CASSPSGVNTQYF. The CDR3 bases are TGTGCCAGCAGCCCAAGCGGCGTGAATACGCAGTATTTT. Full variable domain (rest looked up from reference TRBV28 and TRBJ2-3): DVKVTQSSRYLVKRTGEKVFLECVQDMDHENMFWYRQDPGLGLRLIYFSYDVKMKEKGDIPEGYSVSREKKERFSLILESASTNQTSMYLCASSPSGVNTQYFGPGTRLTVL.